Listed here are 15 T cell receptor beta chains from one sample, sequenced in a study of T-cell reconstitution after alpha-beta-depleted transplantation in children. For TCRbeta, the library was prepared with unique molecular identifiers. TCRdb called the PCR reads again in MiXCR, with one record for every CDR3 protein. The table lists approximately 400,000 distinct CDR3 sequences, 11% of them singletons. Sequencing was performed on PBMCs from the stem cell graft donor, taken from the stem cell graft. The receptors originated from a human donor who donated a stem cell graft to a child with acute myeloid leukemia.

The CDR3 region is CASSQQRPRTQETQYF. The DNA of the CDR3 is TGTGCCAGCAGCCAACAGCGGCCACGTACCCAAGAGACCCAGTACTTC. The chain uses TRBV3-1 and TRBJ2-5, with D possibly TRBD2 on 5 matching bases. The CDR3 length is 16 residues. Trimming cost V 2 bases and J 1 base, with 14 bases left between them. From germline, CDR1 is LGHDT and CDR2 YNNKEL (reference sequence).

The chain has TRBV11-1 and TRBJ1-1; D is ambiguous. Between the trimmed V and J ends, which lost 5 bases and 6 bases, there was a span of 10 bases. The CDR3 sequence is 12 residues long. Germline V gives CDR1 SGHAT, CDR2 FQDESV (reference sequence). The CDR3 DNA follows: TGTGCCAGCAGCCCGGAGAGGGCTGAAGCTTTCTTT. The encoded protein is CASSPERAEAFF.

The V and J genes are TRBV12-3 or TRBV12-4 and TRBJ1-5; no clear D. The CDR3 contains 13 residues. V shed 1 base and J shed 6 bases, with 7 bases lying between them. Here the CDR3 DNA reads TGTGCCAGCAGTTTAGATGGGCGTCAGCCCCAGCATTTT. Amino acids: CASSLDGRQPQHF.

There are a few counts of this clonotype. The J gene is TRBJ2-5, the V gene TRBV12-3 or TRBV12-4, with TRBD2 as a possible D gene (6 bases). With 11 bases removed from V and 2 bases from J, the gap between germline ends came to 15 bases. The CDR3 length is 13 residues. The CDR3 loop is CASCREVQETQYF. CDR3 nucleotide sequence: TGTGCCTCCTGCAGGGAGGTACAAGAGACCCAGTACTTC.

This clonotype came up many times. The V and J genes are TRBV4-1 and TRBJ2-3, with a possible D match to TRBD2 (5 bases). V was cut by 2 bases and J by 4 bases, with 13 bases left in between. The CDR3 totals 15 residues. In germline, CDR1 is MGHRA, CDR2 YSYEKL. The CDR3 sequence: CASSQWVLAPDTQYF. In nucleotides, the CDR3 is TGCGCCAGCAGCCAATGGGTGTTAGCGCCAGATACGCAGTATTTT.

The V and J genes are TRBV10-3 and TRBJ1-1; D unresolved. V lost 6 bases and J lost 1, with 12 bases in between. Germline lookup yields CDR1 ENHRY and CDR2 SYGVKD. The CDR3 length is 14 residues. The DNA of the CDR3 is TGTGCCATCAGCACTAGGACGGAGAACACTGAAGCTTTCTTT. Translated: CAISTRTENTEAFF.

The rearrangement joins TRBV20-1 to TRBJ2-5, with D possibly called TRBD1 or TRBD2 (5 bases each). The length of the CDR3 is 15 residues. V lost 1 base and J lost 4, with 16 bases in between. CDR1 and CDR2 from the germline V gene are DFQATT and SNEGSKA (reference sequence). CDR3 in DNA: TGCAGTGCTAGAGCTCTCCGGGGCCAAGTAGAGACCCAGTACTTC. Its translation: CSARALRGQVETQYF.

The genes are TRBV6-5 and TRBJ2-7, with a possible D match to TRBD1 (5 bases). This CDR3 region has 11 residues. Germline V gene data show CDR1 as MNHEY and CDR2 as SVGAGI. Trimming left V 7 bases short and J 4 bases short, with 8 bases between. In DNA form, the CDR3 reads TGTGCCAGCACAGGGCCGTACGAGCAGTACTTC. Amino acids: CASTGPYEQYF.

The chain uses TRBV5-1 and TRBJ2-2; D unresolved. V dropped 6 bases and J dropped 6 bases, with 12 bases sitting between them. This CDR3 spans 13 amino acids. Germline V CDR1 and CDR2: SGHRS, YFSETQ. CDR3 DNA sequence: TGCGCCAGCATGGTTGGTCTCTCCGGGGAGCTGTTTTTT. Translated, it gives CASMVGLSGELFF. The complete variable domain, with remaining parts taken from reference TRBV5-1 and TRBJ2-2, reads KAGVTQTPRYLIKTRGQQVTLSCSPISGHRSVSWYQQTPGQGLQFLFEYFSETQRNKGNFPGRFSGRQFSNSRSEMNVSTLELGDSALYLCASMVGLSGELFFGEGSRLTVL.

This clonotype appeared a few times. This chain joins TRBV12-3 or TRBV12-4 and TRBJ2-5; tentative D call: TRBD2 (5 bases). CDR3 length: 15 amino acids. The V end lost 3 bases, the J end lost 4 bases, and 15 bases lay between the germline ends. DNA for the CDR3: TGTGCCAGCAGTTTTCGGGCGGCCGGAGGAGAGACCCAGTACTTC. Translated: CASSFRAAGGETQYF.

This clonotype came up a few times. The J gene is TRBJ2-7, the V gene TRBV7-2; D possibly uses TRBD1 or TRBD2 (6 bases each). With 1 base removed from V and 4 bases from J, the gap between germline ends came to 14 bases. Germline lookup yields CDR1 SGHTA and CDR2 FQGNSA. This CDR3 spans 15 amino acids. CDR3 sequence: CASSLGGGRQYEQYF. As DNA, the CDR3 is TGTGCCAGCAGCTTAGGAGGGGGGCGCCAGTACGAGCAGTACTTC.

The genes are TRBV20-1 and TRBJ2-1; 7 bases are a match to TRBD2. The CDR3 sequence is 15 residues long. Germline V gives CDR1 DFQATT, CDR2 SNEGSKA (reference sequence). V lost 3 bases to trimming and J lost 9 bases; unmatched junction nucleotides: 14. The CDR3 sequence is CSARLRETSRFEQFF. The DNA of the CDR3 is TGCAGTGCTAGGCTGAGGGAGACTAGCAGATTTGAGCAGTTCTTC.

This clonotype has at least ten counts. This chain joins TRBV5-5 and TRBJ1-6; D gene uncertain. The CDR3 extends over 15 amino acids. CDR1 is SGHKS, CDR2 YYEKEE, per germline (reference sequence). The V end was cut by 3 bases, the J end by 0 bases, with 7 bases between. Here the CDR3 reads CASSYTFSYNSPLHF. CDR3 sequence (DNA): TGTGCCAGCAGCTATACGTTCTCCTATAATTCACCCCTCCACTTT. The complete variable domain, with remaining parts taken from reference TRBV5-5 and TRBJ1-6, reads DAGVTQSPTHLIKTRGQQVTLRCSPISGHKSVSWYQQVLGQGPQFIFQYYEKEERGRGNFPDRFSARQFPNYSSELNVNALLLGDSALYLCASSYTFSYNSPLHFGNGTRLTVT.

The chain recombines TRBV6-1 with TRBJ2-1; 13 bases agree with TRBD2. Germline-derived CDR1 and CDR2 are MNHNS and SASEGT. Trimming removed 7 bases from V and 10 bases from J; junction bases left unmatched: 10. The CDR3 totals 15 residues. In DNA form, the CDR3 reads TGTGCCAGCACCCTGACTAGCGGGAGGTCAGAAGAGCAGTTCTTC. It yields the protein CASTLTSGRSEEQFF.

The CDR3 is CASSLVTEINEKLFF. The CDR3 DNA sequence: TGTGCCAGCAGCTTAGTTACAGAGATTAATGAAAAACTGTTTTTT. The chain links TRBV7-2 to TRBJ1-4; no clear D gene. V lost 1 base and J lost 4, with 10 bases in between. The germline V gene encodes CDR1 SGHTA and CDR2 FQGNSA. The CDR3 is made up of 15 amino acids. Combining the CDR3 with reference TRBV7-2 and TRBJ1-4 gives the whole variable domain GAGVSQSPSNKVTEKGKDVELRCDPISGHTALYWYRQSLGQGLEFLIYFQGNSAPDKSGLPSDRFSAERTGGSVSTLTIQRTQQEDSAVYLCASSLVTEINEKLFFGSGTQLSVL.